This T cell receptor beta chain is from a study of blood T cell repertoires in COVID-19. Across the study: Both acute and convalescent COVID-19 samples were obtained from the United States, Italy and Spain. In each case, the material was cDNA or gDNA derived from T cells, B-cell-depleted T cells, or PBMCs.

The Seattle patients joined while their infection was active and were tracked longitudinally afterward. Original processing methods: Counts of nucleated cells, estimated from reference gene primer amplification, were obtained. Data came from immunoSEQ multiplex PCR; TCRdb stores just in-frame clones and leaves some out. Clone size and the V and J calls come from that table; the DNA yielded D and trimming. The sample shows 180,000 or so clones, 70% to 90% of them seen only once. Germline V CDR1 and CDR2: LGHNT, FRNRAP. There are 15 residues in the CDR3. V lost 5 bases and J lost 5; bases outside the gene matches: 8.

The genes are TRBV12-5 and TRBJ2-1; 8 bases fit TRBD2. The sequence came from a woman aged 60-70 years with COVID-19, enrolled during active disease. The source material was peripheral blood. The CDR3: CASGPRGLAHNEQFF. The CDR3 region has the DNA TGTGCTAGTGGTCCACGCGGACTAGCCCACAATGAGCAGTTCTTC.